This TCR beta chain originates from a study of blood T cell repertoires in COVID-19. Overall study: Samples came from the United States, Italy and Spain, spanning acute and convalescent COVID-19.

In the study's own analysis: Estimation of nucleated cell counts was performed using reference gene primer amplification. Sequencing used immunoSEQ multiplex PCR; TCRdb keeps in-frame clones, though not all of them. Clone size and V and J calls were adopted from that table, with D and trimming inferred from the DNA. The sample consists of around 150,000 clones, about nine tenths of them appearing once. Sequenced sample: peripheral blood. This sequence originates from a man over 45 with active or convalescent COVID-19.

CDR3 region: CASSVGTSGSTDTQYF. Written as DNA, the CDR3 is TGTGCCAGCAGCGTGGGGACTAGCGGGAGCACAGATACGCAGTATTTT. The chain is built from TRBV9 and TRBJ2-3, with 12 bases aligning to TRBD2. CDR1 and CDR2 (germline): SGDLS, YYNGEE. This CDR3 spans 16 amino acids. V lost 2 bases to trimming and J lost 0 bases; unmatched junction nucleotides: 1. Complete variable domain (other parts from reference TRBV9 and TRBJ2-3): DSGVTQTPKHLITATGQRVTLRCSPRSGDLSVYWYQQSLDQGLQFLIQYYNGEERAKGNILERFSAQQFPDLHSELNLSSLELGDSALYFCASSVGTSGSTDTQYFGPGTRLTVL.